The clone carrying this T cell receptor beta chain was observed a handful of times. The J segment lost 0 bases and the V segment lost 8 bases, leaving 7 bases of the junction unmatched. In germline, CDR1 is SNHLY, CDR2 FYNNEI. The CDR3 has 15 residues. The sample comes from a study of T-cell reconstitution after alpha-beta-depleted transplantation in children. Researchers prepared the TCRbeta library using unique molecular identifiers, the study reports. MiXCR, applied by TCRdb to the PCR reads, yields one record per CDR3 protein. The top ten clones hold around two fifths of a sample with just under 350,000 distinct CDR3 sequences, 15% to 20% of them seen once.

The receptor was isolated from a male patient between 2 and 9 years old who had a stem cell transplant for acute lymphoblastic leukemia, so the T cells may come from the graft donor. Material: PBMCs, mostly from graft donor cells, obtained 360 days after TCRalphabeta/CD19-depleted stem cell transplant. The rearrangement joins TRBV2 to TRBJ1-1; TRBD1 matches 9 bases. CDR3 bases: TGTGCCAGCCTCTCGGGACAGGGTATGAACACTGAAGCTTTCTTT. It encodes CASLSGQGMNTEAFF.